The entry below gives a single T cell receptor beta chain sequence along with its context. Its antigen is as yet unknown. One end of the junction fails to match germline, which may point to a read error. CDR1 is MDHEN and CDR2 is SYDVKM in the germline V gene. The CDR3 is 16 amino acids. The record originates from a study of T-cell memory formation after mild COVID-19. Study-level points and caveats: Shrinking CD4+ clones were chiefly CM and EM; CD8+ ones were chiefly EMRA. Some clones that responded turned up in pre-infection memory, which suggests that cross-reactive memory joined in.

TCRdb independently ran MiXCR on the 5' RACE reads; one entry per CDR3 protein. The table lists more than 300,000 distinct CDR3 sequences, roughly 20% of them singletons, with roughly a fifth in the top ten. The V and J genes are TRBV28 and TRBJ2-5; tentatively, D is TRBD1 (5 bases). The sample taken for sequencing was PBMCs or a T cell subset sorted from them (not recorded which). The sequence was collected from a man aged 18 to 29 who had mild COVID-19 (a few samples of this study predate the infection). Cell type and time point are not known. The CDR3 sequence is CDSSLPSPGNQETQYF. CDR3 coding DNA: TGTGACAGCAGTTTACCCTCGCCAGGGAATCAAGAGACCCAGTACTTC.